These 4 T cell receptor beta chains share one sample of origin, sequenced in a study of blood T cell repertoires in COVID-19. The protocol was immunoSEQ multiplex PCR, while the TCRdb copy is restricted to in-frame clones and leaves out a portion. The data contain 130,000 or so clones, around 87% of them singletons. The sample consisted of peripheral blood. Receptors were obtained from a woman in her 50s with acute or convalescent COVID-19.

The chain combines TRBV19 with TRBJ2-7; 10 nucleotides match TRBD2. This CDR3 region has 13 residues. Germline CDR1 reads LNHDA; CDR2 reads SQIVND (reference sequence). J was trimmed by 0 bases and V by 8 bases; bases with no gene match: 1. The CDR3 DNA sequence: TGTGCCAGTGTAGCGGGGGGCTCCTACGAGCAGTACTTC. It yields the protein CASVAGGSYEQYF.

The V gene is TRBV6-1, the J gene TRBJ2-6; 10 bases fit TRBD1. This CDR3 region has 18 residues. CDR1 and CDR2 (germline): MNHNS, SASEGT. V was clipped by 2 bases and J by 1 base; unmatched bases: 5. The chain's CDR3 is CASSEPRDRGSGANVLTF. CDR3 sequence (DNA): TGTGCCAGCAGTGAACCCCGGGACAGGGGTTCTGGGGCCAACGTCCTGACTTTC.

This clone has a handful of counts. Other DNA sequences within the sample encode an identical CDR3. The V gene is TRBV19, the J gene TRBJ1-1, with 8 bases fitting TRBD1. The CDR3 runs 13 residues. V lost 4 bases to trimming and J lost 4 bases; unmatched junction nucleotides: 2. Germline CDR1 LNHDA, CDR2 SQIVND (reference sequence). CDR3 region: CASSTTGGTEAFF. CDR3 sequence (DNA): TGTGCCAGTAGTACAACAGGGGGCACTGAAGCTTTCTTT. Looking up the rest from reference TRBV19 and TRBJ1-1 gives the full variable domain: DGGITQSPKYLFRKEGQNVTLSCEQNLNHDAMYWYRQDPGQGLRLIYYSQIVNDFQKGDIAEGYSVSREKKESFPLTVTSAQKNPTAFYLCASSTTGGTEAFFGQGTRLTVV.

This chain uses TRBV18 with TRBJ1-2; perhaps TRBD1 as D (5 bases). Between the trimmed V and J ends, which lost 2 bases and 4 bases, there was a span of 14 bases. The CDR3 is made up of 15 amino acids. The germline V gene encodes CDR1 KGHSH and CDR2 LQKENI. The CDR3 nucleotides read TGTGCCAGCTCACCAAACATAGGGGACTCCTATGGCTACACCTTC. It encodes CASSPNIGDSYGYTF.